Listed below are T cell receptor beta chains from one sample, sequenced in a study of blood T cell repertoires in COVID-19. TCRdb's table, derived via immunoSEQ multiplex PCR, lists solely in-frame clones and lacks some. The data contain roughly 400,000 clones, about 90% of them singletons. The sample consisted of PBMCs or T cells enriched from blood (not recorded which). All receptors derive from a man younger than 35 who had recovered from COVID-19. The CDR3 runs from the conserved cysteine through the conserved F or W. D genes are given only for firm matches. Clone size is not always given. Where it is, it says once, few, many or a class for expanded clones.

>TRBD1|TRBJ1-1|12|-|TRBV30
TGTGCCTGGACAGGGGGCTACACTGAAGCTTTCTTT
CAWTGGYTEAFF
>TRBD1|TRBJ1-2|13|-|TRBV6-5
TGTGCCACCTCCGGTCAGGGGGCCTATGGCTACACCTTC
CATSGQGAYGYTF
>-|TRBJ1-3|17|-|TRBV7-2
TGTGCCAGCAGCTTAGCAGGGGCAGGGGTGGGCGGAAACACCATATATTTT
CASSLAGAGVGGNTIYF
>-|TRBJ2-1|13|-|TRBV6-5
TGTGCCAGCACCAGCGGAGGGGGCGATGAGCAGTTCTTC
CASTSGGGDEQFF
>-|TRBJ2-2|16|-|TRBV3-1/TRBV3-2
TGTGCCAGCAGCCAAGACCTACTAGCGAACACCGGGGAGCTGTTTTTT
CASSQDLLANTGELFF
>-|TRBJ2-3|14|-|TRBV10-3
TGTGCCATCAGTGAGTACGGGGGTTCAGATACGCAGTATTTT
CAISEYGGSDTQYF
>-|TRBJ2-2|14|-|TRBV30
TGTGCCTGGGGGGCGGGATCGAACACCGGGGAGCTGTTTTTT
CAWGAGSNTGELFF
>-|TRBJ2-7|15|-|TRBV19
TGTGCCAGTGCGTTTGCGTTTGGAGACTCCTACGAGCAGTACTTC
CASAFAFGDSYEQYF
>TRBD1|TRBJ1-5|15|-|TRBV2
TGTGCCAGCAGCCCAGGACAGGGGCCTTCTCAGCCCCAGCATTTT
CASSPGQGPSQPQHF
>TRBD1|TRBJ1-5|14|once|TRBV18
TGTGCCAGCTCAACGGGACAGGGCAATCAGCCCCAGCATTTT
CASSTGQGNQPQHF
>-|TRBJ1-3|15|-|TRBV7-9
TGTGCCAGCAGCTTATGGTCGGGCTCTGGAAACACCATATATTTT
CASSLWSGSGNTIYF
>TRBD1|TRBJ1-4|15|-|TRBV9
TGTGCCAGCAGCGAGAGGACAGGGGATGGTGAAAAACTGTTTTTT
CASSERTGDGEKLFF
>-|TRBJ1-1|14|-|TRBV18
TGTGCCAGCTCATTACAGGGTTTATACACTGAAGCTTTCTTT
CASSLQGLYTEAFF
>-|TRBJ1-2|14|-|TRBV9
TGTGCCAGCAGCCCGACTCCAGCGGTCTATGGCTACACCTTC
CASSPTPAVYGYTF
>TRBD1|TRBJ1-1|14|-|TRBV18
TGTGCCAGCTCCCATGACAGGGTAGGGACTGAAGCTTTCTTT
CASSHDRVGTEAFF
>-|TRBJ2-7|12|once|TRBV3-1/TRBV3-2
TGTGCCAGCAGCTACAGCTCCTACGAGCAGTACTTC
CASSYSSYEQYF
>-|TRBJ2-7|13|-|TRBV5-1
TGCGCCAGCAGCTTATCCCCGGCCTACGAGCAGTACTTC
CASSLSPAYEQYF
>TRBD1|TRBJ2-7|14|-|TRBV27
TGTGCCAGCCGCTCAGGGACAGGGTCCTACGAGCAGTACTTC
CASRSGTGSYEQYF
>-|TRBJ1-2|15|-|TRBV5-1
TGCGCCAGCAGTCGCGGGGAAGCCAGGGAGGCTGGCTACACCTTC
CASSRGEAREAGYTF
>-|TRBJ1-1|13|-|TRBV19
TGTGCCAGTAGTATCTGGCAGAACACTGAAGCTTTCTTT
CASSIWQNTEAFF
>-|TRBJ2-2|15|-|TRBV6-6
TGTGCCAGCAGATCCCCCGGGGGGCTGGCCGGGGAGCTGTTTTTT
CASRSPGGLAGELFF
>-|TRBJ2-2|13|-|TRBV19
TGTGCCAGTATGCGAGGCCTCACCGGGGAGCTGTTTTTT
CASMRGLTGELFF
>TRBD1|TRBJ2-5|14|-|TRBV28
TGTGCCAGCACTAACAGGGGTCTGGGAGAGACCCAGTACTTC
CASTNRGLGETQYF
>TRBD1|TRBJ1-5|14|-|TRBV24-1
TGTGCCACCAATCGGACAGGGGAAGATCAGCCCCAGCATTTT
CATNRTGEDQPQHF
>TRBD1|TRBJ1-6|14|once|TRBV6-5
TGTGCCAGCAGTTGGGGACAGGGTAATTCACCCCTCCACTTT
CASSWGQGNSPLHF
>-|TRBJ1-6|14|once|TRBV7-9
TGTGCCAGCAGCCCTCAGACAGGAAATTCACCCCTCCACTTT
CASSPQTGNSPLHF
>TRBD2|TRBJ2-1|18|-|TRBV24-1
TGTGCCACCAGTGATTTTTCCACGACTAGCGGGGGATACAATGAGCAGTTCTTC
CATSDFSTTSGGYNEQFF
>TRBD1|TRBJ1-2|15|-|TRBV4-1
TGCGCCAGCAGCCAAGACCCAGGGGGTGCTTTTGGCTACACCTTC
CASSQDPGGAFGYTF
>-|TRBJ2-7|13|-|TRBV5-6
TGTGCCAGCAGCTTGGACAGAACCTACGAGCAGTACTTC
CASSLDRTYEQYF
>-|TRBJ1-1|15|-|TRBV5-5
TGTGCCAGCAACTTAGGGGGGGGAGTGAACACTGAAGCTTTCTTT
CASNLGGGVNTEAFF
>-|TRBJ1-4|14|-|TRBV27
TGTGCCAGCAGTTTATTCGGGACTAATGAAAAACTGTTTTTT
CASSLFGTNEKLFF
>-|TRBJ1-1|12|-|TRBV12-3/TRBV12-4
TGTGCCAGCAGTTTAGCGGCCACTGAAGCTTTCTTT
CASSLAATEAFF
>-|TRBJ1-4|14|once|TRBV5-5
TGTGCCAGCAGCTTGGGAGGCGGTTTTGAAAAACTGTTTTTT
CASSLGGGFEKLFF
>TRBD2|TRBJ2-3|17|-|TRBV10-3
TGTGCCATCAGTGACTCTAGCGGGAGGCGGGGCACAGATACGCAGTATTTT
CAISDSSGRRGTDTQYF
>-|TRBJ1-5|14|-|TRBV7-8
TGTGCCAGTACCGGCAGGGTTAGCAATCAGCCCCAGCATTTT
CASTGRVSNQPQHF
>TRBD1|TRBJ1-6|14|-|TRBV20-1
TGCAGTGCTAGTAGCCGACAGGGGCTTTTACCCCTCCACTTT
CSASSRQGLLPLHF
>-|TRBJ2-2|17|-|TRBV30
TGTGCCTGGAGTGTTCTACCGGGCAGGGATTTCTCCGGGGAGCTGTTTTTT
CAWSVLPGRDFSGELFF
>TRBD1|TRBJ1-1|15|-|TRBV19
TGTGCCACCCGGGACAGGGGTAGATTAAACACTGAAGCTTTCTTT
CATRDRGRLNTEAFF
>TRBD1|TRBJ1-5|15|once|TRBV7-8
TGTGCCAGCAGCGCCGGGACAGGGGGCGATCAGCCCCAGCATTTT
CASSAGTGGDQPQHF
>TRBD1|TRBJ1-1|15|-|TRBV27
TGTGCCAGCCATTTGAAGCAGGGGGCGAGGACTGAAGCTTTCTTT
CASHLKQGARTEAFF
>-|TRBJ2-7|15|-|TRBV11-3
TGTGCCAGCAGTAAATTCGGCGGGTCTGGCAACGAGCAGTACTTC
CASSKFGGSGNEQYF
>-|TRBJ1-2|11|-|TRBV29-1
TGCAGCGTTGAACAGGGCAGAGGCTACACCTTC
CSVEQGRGYTF